Following are 8 T cell receptor beta chains from one sample sequenced in a study of cytomegalovirus exposure and HLA in healthy donors. PCR amplification relied on 60 Vbeta primers (plus 13 Jbeta primers). Profiling relied on immunoSEQ multiplex PCR, and the TCRdb table lists in-frame clones only, not all of them. The sample records about 140,000 clones, almost 85% being singletons. Sequenced: PBMCs. These receptors all stem from a woman in her forties in good health and CMV-seronegative.

The chain combines TRBV7-2 with TRBJ2-1; 10 positions agree with TRBD2. CDR3 length equals 16 residues. V lost 5 bases and J lost 5; bases outside the gene matches: 9. Germline CDR1 reads SGHTA; CDR2 reads FQGNSA. The CDR3 is CASSPKREGQDNEQFF. As DNA, the CDR3 is TGTGCCAGCAGCCCCAAGCGGGAGGGCCAGGACAATGAGCAGTTCTTC.

The sample holds a few counts of this clone. The J gene is TRBJ1-1, the V gene TRBV18; TRBD1 aligns across 9 bases. Germline V gene sequence: CDR1 KGHSH, CDR2 LQKENI. The CDR3 is 12 amino acids. CDR3 region: CAGTGLNTEAFF. The CDR3 coding sequence is TGTGCTGGGACAGGGCTAAACACTGAAGCTTTCTTT.

This chain connects TRBV6-7 to TRBJ1-2; D is unresolved. TRBV6-7 has ORF status, its function being uncertain. The ends were cut back, 0 bases at V and 5 bases at J, with 13 bases in the middle. This CDR3 has 15 amino acids. DNA for the CDR3: TGTGCCAGCAGTTACTCGAGGTCAATCTATTATGGCTACACCTTC. Translation: CASSYSRSIYYGYTF.

V gene TRBV6-1 combines with J gene TRBJ2-3; 7 nucleotides align to TRBD2. The germline V gene encodes CDR1 MNHNS and CDR2 SASEGT. This CDR3 region has 18 residues. Losses at the gene ends were 1 base for V and 2 bases for J; bases not matched to a gene: 12. CDR3 coding DNA: TGTGCCAGCAGTGAAGGATTAAGACTAGCCCTGTCCACAGATACGCAGTATTTT. Its translation: CASSEGLRLALSTDTQYF.

The chain uses TRBV19 and TRBJ1-5; 9 positions match TRBD1. This CDR3 has 13 amino acids. Looked up from germline, CDR1 is LNHDA and CDR2 is SQIVND (reference sequence). After removal of 9 bases from V and 4 bases from J, the junction contained 4 bases not matched to a gene. The CDR3 sequence: CASQGQGNQPQHF. The CDR3 DNA follows: TGTGCCAGCCAGGGACAGGGTAATCAGCCCCAGCATTTT.

The gene calls are TRBV6-5 and TRBJ1-5; D unclear. The CDR3 totals 13 residues. Trimming took off 2 bases at V and 5 bases at J, with 7 bases between the two ends. Germline CDR1 reads MNHEY; CDR2 reads SVGAGI. The DNA for the CDR3 is TGTGCCAGCAGTTACCGGGAGGATCAGCCCCAGCATTTT. Translation gives CASSYREDQPQHF.

This chain connects TRBV2 to TRBJ2-7; 9 positions match TRBD1. Germline V lookup: CDR1 SNHLY, CDR2 FYNNEI. The CDR3 sequence is 12 residues long. Germline trimming cut 10 bases from V and 12 bases from J; bases unmatched to any gene: 13. The CDR3 loop reads CATIAGQGLGYF. CDR3 bases: TGTGCCACTATTGCAGGACAGGGGCTTGGGTACTTC.

The rearrangement joins TRBV5-6 to TRBJ1-2; 7 nucleotides agree with TRBD1. CDR1 and CDR2 (germline): SGHDT, YYEEEE. The CDR3 is 15 residues long. The ends lost 4 bases at V and 5 bases at J; junction bases unmatched: 11. CDR3 protein: CASSPSRGQSYGYTF. The DNA of the CDR3 is TGTGCCAGCAGCCCAAGCCGGGGACAGTCTTATGGCTACACCTTC.